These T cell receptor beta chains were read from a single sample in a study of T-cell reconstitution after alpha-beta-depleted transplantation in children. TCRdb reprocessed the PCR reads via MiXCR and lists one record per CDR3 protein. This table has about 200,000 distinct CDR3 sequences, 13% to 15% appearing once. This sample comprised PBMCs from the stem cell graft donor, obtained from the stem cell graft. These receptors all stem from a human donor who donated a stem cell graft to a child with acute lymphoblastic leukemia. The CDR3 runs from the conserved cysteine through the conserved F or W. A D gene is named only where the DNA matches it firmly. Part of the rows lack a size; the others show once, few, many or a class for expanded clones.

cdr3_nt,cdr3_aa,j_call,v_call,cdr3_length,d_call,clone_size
TGTGCCAGTAGCCCCGACAGGGGGCCGGGAGATACGCAGTATTTT,CASSPDRGPGDTQYF,TRBJ2-3,TRBV19,15,TRBD1,.
TGTGCCAGCAGCGTAGCAGGGGGCAGCTCTGGGGCCAACGTCCTGACTTTC,CASSVAGGSSGANVLTF,TRBJ2-6,TRBV9,17,TRBD1,many
TGCGCCAGCAGCCTCTGGGGGCTAGCGGGAGATGCAGATACGCAGTATTTT,CASSLWGLAGDADTQYF,TRBJ2-3,TRBV4-3,17,TRBD2,.
TGTGCCAGCAGCTTGTCCCGGGACGCTAGCGGTCAGTACTTC,CASSLSRDASGQYF,TRBJ2-4,TRBV11-3,14,TRBD2,few
TGTGCCAGCAGCTGGATTCTGAACACTGAAGCTTTCTTT,CASSWILNTEAFF,TRBJ1-1,TRBV7-9,13,.,many
TGTGCCAGCAGCCTCGAAGATAACCTTGAGGGCTATGGCTACACCTTC,CASSLEDNLEGYGYTF,TRBJ1-2,TRBV7-8,16,.,few
TGTGCCAGCAGTTCCCAGGACAGGGGCACTGAAGCTTTCTTT,CASSSQDRGTEAFF,TRBJ1-1,TRBV6-5,14,TRBD1,many
TGTGCCAGCAGCCGGGCAGGGAGGAACACTGAAGCTTTCTTT,CASSRAGRNTEAFF,TRBJ1-1,TRBV12-3/TRBV12-4,14,.,many
TGTGCCAGCAGCCCACCAAAGCGGATCTCCTACGAGCAGTACTTC,CASSPPKRISYEQYF,TRBJ2-7,TRBV5-8,15,.,many
TGTGCCAGCAGTGGCACGGGGACAGGGAGGGATGAGCAGTTCTTC,CASSGTGTGRDEQFF,TRBJ2-1,TRBV2,15,TRBD1,many
TGTGCCAGCAGCCGCGGACTAGCGGGGGGCCACGAGACCCAGTACTTC,CASSRGLAGGHETQYF,TRBJ2-5,TRBV3-1,16,TRBD2,.
TGTGCCATCAGTGGCCAGAAGGGGGCCGGAGGTTCTACCACTGAAGCTTTCTTT,CAISGQKGAGGSTTEAFF,TRBJ1-1,TRBV10-3,18,TRBD1,many
TGCGCCAGCCACCGACAAGAGAACACTGAAGCTTTCTTT,CASHRQENTEAFF,TRBJ1-1,TRBV5-1,13,.,many
TGCGCCAGCAGCCAACGTTGGAGGGGGGAGACCCAGTACTTC,CASSQRWRGETQYF,TRBJ2-5,TRBV4-1,14,.,.
TGTGCAATTGCGGGAGATTCGAACACCGGGGAGCTGTTTTTT,CAIAGDSNTGELFF,TRBJ2-2,TRBV10-3,14,TRBD2,.
TGTGCCAGCAGTTTAGGGACTAGCGGGATCGGGGAGCTGTTTTTT,CASSLGTSGIGELFF,TRBJ2-2,TRBV12-3/TRBV12-4,15,TRBD2,many
TGTGCCAGCAGCTTAGGGACAGCCTTCCCCACAGATACGCAGTATTTT,CASSLGTAFPTDTQYF,TRBJ2-3,TRBV5-6,16,TRBD1,.